This T cell receptor (beta chain) was found in a study of spatial heterogeneity in lung cancer. General study findings and limits: Intratumoral expanded alpha and beta TCR counts were found to track tumor mutation counts.

CDR1 is SEHNR, CDR2 FQNEAQ, per germline (reference sequence). The CDR3 spans 19 residues. V was shortened by 10 bases and J by 4 bases, with 33 bases between the two germline ends. Using its own MiXCR run on the 5' RACE reads, TCRdb lists one record per CDR3 protein. There are 4,000 to 5,000 distinct CDR3 sequences in the sample; under 15% occur only once, and over 25% lies in the top ten. This clonotype has at least ten counts. Antigen: not known. Time point here: sample taken at primary tumor resection. Samples were obtained from roughly 65 donors, all untreated early-stage non-small cell lung cancer patients.

The rearrangement joins TRBV7-9 to TRBJ2-3, with a possible D match to TRBD2 (5 bases). Sequencing used lung tumor tissue, obtained at surgery. The sequence was collected from a male donor with early-stage non-small cell lung cancer. The CDR3 reads CATFRPGRGLTEGADTQYF. CDR3 nucleotides: TGTGCCACCTTCAGACCAGGACGAGGACTTACAGAAGGTGCAGATACGCAGTATTTT.